This T cell receptor beta chain emerged from a study of cytomegalovirus exposure and HLA in healthy donors listed by TCRdb under 2017. About the investigation overall: In an earlier analysis of around 540 of the donors, around 300 Gb of sequence data and some 100 million unique TCR beta sequences from roughly 200 million T cells were reported. An early release that covered more than 550 HLA-typed donors contained about 290 gigabases of sequencing data and tens of millions of unique TCR sequences. Of the approximately 400 genotyped donors, roughly 76% were placed in the genetic ancestry cluster associated with self-reported Caucasian donors. The study aimed to test whether cataloging public T cell receptors could reveal signatures of past pathogen exposure. Using immunosequencing, the study profiled T cell repertoires from 550 to 750 subjects and related those repertoires to cytomegalovirus serostatus. Besides the first cohort of approximately 710 subjects, a separate validation cohort made up of 120 different subjects was used. To predict cytomegalovirus infection status, the study combined high-throughput TCR immunosequencing, statistical association of individual TCRs with disease status, and machine learning. A later analysis re-analyzed previously published TCR beta repertoires from 650 to 800 donors and added high-resolution HLA genotyping to study TCR occurrence patterns. Rather than drawing on any new phenotypic data, the later analysis identified candidate immune exposures from TCR beta sequences and the way those sequences occurred across donors. An earlier analysis of nearly 600 of the donors applied high-throughput TCR beta sequencing to assess whether each TCR beta V gene segment acted as functional or pseudogenic. Donor age, sex, ethnicity and CMV serostatus were compiled alongside the repertoire data. A later genetic analysis took genome-wide SNP genotypes for about 55% of the roughly 700 donors and used that subset as a discovery cohort. All discovery cohort repertoires had been generated on a single sequencing platform. HLA typing covered class I and class II loci at four-digit resolution. The number of typed donors differed by locus: roughly 629-630 for A, B, C, DRB1 and DQB1; 500 to 550 for DQA1; about 600 for DPA1; and 400 to 480 for DPB1. Because of strong linkage in the cohort, 4 to 6 DR-DQ haplotypes were treated as single units for association and clustering. Among roughly 370 genotyped donors of the cohort, an average of about 240,000 unique TCR beta nucleotide sequences were sequenced per donor, around a sixth of them non-productive.

In total, 600 or so healthy bone marrow donors made up the cohort. At the time of sampling, every cohort member was nominally healthy, though immune exposures that went unrecorded were likely present. The donor was CMV seronegative and was included in the group of a few hundred seronegative cohort members. Each donor provided a peripheral blood sample, and peripheral blood mononuclear cells were used for TCR beta sequencing. Genomic DNA was extracted from the blood cell samples with the Qiagen DNeasy Blood Extraction Kit. The method was the immunoSEQ multiplex PCR assay. The multiplex PCR relied on a mix of 60 forward primers for TCR Vbeta segments and 13 reverse primers for TCR Jbeta segments. Amplification of the CDR3 region of rearranged TCR beta genes was performed with a multiplex PCR assay on genomic DNA. On the Illumina HiSeq System, the amplified TCR beta libraries were sequenced as 87-base-pair reads. In the original analysis: Across the 700 or so repertoires, a later analysis counted roughly 84 million unique TCR beta chains, 9.5 million to 13 million of which were shared by at least two donors. To remove PCR and sequencing errors, raw reads were error-corrected and collapsed into unique sequences using a nearest-neighbor algorithm that merged closely related sequences. CDR3 sequences were aligned to IMGT reference sequences to assign V, D and J gene segments. For a sequence to be retained, a match of at least six nucleotides to both a V gene segment and a J gene segment was required. Rearrangements were called productive when the CDR3 lacked stop codons and stayed in frame with V and J; all others were non-productive. Following IMGT convention, CDR3 was defined as the stretch from the second conserved V-encoded cysteine to the conserved J-encoded phenylalanine. The earlier analysis of some 600 of the donors excluded sequences that lacked an unambiguous match to a single V gene segment. In an earlier analysis of several hundred of the donors, a V segment was called functional when productive rearrangements were above 56.7%, and segregating when the standard deviation between donors exceeded 5%. A statistical classification framework was built for diagnosing cytomegalovirus status from the catalog of TCR beta chain sequences. V and J gene assignment, in a later analysis, came from comparing TCR nucleotide sequences with IMGT/GENE-DB human TR gene sequences. A later analysis assigned CDR3 sequences and most-parsimonious VDJ recombination scenarios with the TCRdist pipeline. A later analysis defined each TCR beta chain by its CDR3 amino acid sequence plus V-gene family, and excluded reads lacking a unique V-gene family. To address suspected cross-contamination and a sequencing artifact, a later analysis removed several hundred highly shared, low-generation-probability nucleotide sequences. In a later analysis, a clonal expansion index for each public chain was calculated from normalized within-repertoire ranks of inferred template counts. A later analysis computed generation probabilities with a VDJ recombination model fitted to out-of-frame rearrangements, and checked the results against IGoR. A later analysis scored TCR-TCR, TCR-HLA and TCR-CMV co-occurrence with hypergeometric tests, applying a repertoire-size bias correction to TCR pairs. In a later analysis, false discovery rates were estimated by permuting HLA or CMV assignments 20 times. In a later analysis, co-occurring TCRs were grouped using DBSCAN, with TCRdist sequence similarity added in when clustering inside HLA-allele-positive subsets. Repertoires with fewer than 30,000 or more than 120,000 public chains were left out of co-occurrence clustering, as were four to six repertoires with anomalous nucleotide sharing. Sourced from immuneACCESS, this table was stored by TCRdb with only in-frame sequences that have V and J called. A share of the clones is absent; for the studies checked, an unresolved V gene accounts for under half, and the remainder has no known explanation. V, J and clone size are those of that table, while D and trimming were read from the DNA. The sample table contains 200,000 to 250,000 clones; only one count was recorded for almost 80% of them. The leading ten clones occupy approximately 3.8% of the sample.

Comment on this clone: Its antigen is unknown. Base qualities were left out, and no much larger clone turns up one base away.

Results and caveats for the whole study, not just this receptor: It was suggested by the authors that the approach could potentially be generalized to other disease states and immunological phenotypes. This cohort had only TCR beta chains sequenced, and the lack of alpha or paired-chain data limited which features could be detected. A later analysis associated about 16,000 TCR beta sequences with specific HLA alleles at a false discovery rate of 0.05. Immune exposure information for the cohort was limited to CMV serostatus. Cytomegalovirus status was reported to be diagnosed by the classifier with high specificity and sensitivity in both the original and validation cohorts. Three of the identified cytomegalovirus-associated TCR beta chains were confirmed in vitro to be specific for cytomegalovirus antigens. The study gave a list of under 200 TCR beta chains associated with cytomegalovirus. HLA typing was unavailable for some donors at each locus, so association tests used only the typed subset. An earlier analysis of approximately 600 of the donors showed that most TCR beta V segments appeared in productive rearrangements either about 90% or about 30% of the time, which broadly matched IMGT annotations. Most TCR sequences were observed very rarely across donors, whereas some public TCRs were present in many individuals. According to a later analysis, most CMV-associated TCR beta chains appeared to be HLA-restricted, and the HLA associations seemed to be driven largely by CMV exposure. In a later analysis, HLA-associated TCR beta chains were found to be more clonally expanded and to have lower generation probabilities than equally common non-associated chains. Roughly 15 rarely observed V segments, including chromosome 9 orphons, were excluded from the earlier analysis of a few hundred of the donors because counts were too low. Correlated functional status among segregating V segments might be attributable to linkage disequilibrium, but an unknown experimental factor could not be ruled out. In a later genetic analysis, a missense DCLRE1C variant was associated with V-gene and J-gene trimming of TCR beta chains, and the association was replicated in an independent cohort. In a later analysis, several top co-occurrence clusters were reported to appear linked to parvovirus B19, influenza, CMV and Epstein-Barr virus. A further reported finding was that TCR beta sequences accurately predicted the HLA-A and HLA-B alleles for most subjects in the first cohort. A cluster of highly shared sequence variants was judged likely to represent a technical artifact of the sequencing pipeline. According to a later analysis, TCR association rates differed among HLA loci, with DRB1 alleles showing the most associated TCRs and HLA-C alleles showing the fewest. The 87-base-pair reads could not distinguish some IMGT-functional V segments, including TRBV6-2 and TRBV6-3, so those segments were excluded. When HLA alleles, especially DR and DQ, strongly co-occurred, TCR associations were difficult to assign to individual alleles. A later genetic analysis reported fewer N-insertions in productive TCRs among donors in an Asian-associated ancestry cluster than the approximately 670-donor mean. Presence/absence analyses assumed roughly uniform sequencing depth across donors, an assumption that may not hold.

The cysteine opens and the phenylalanine closes a CDR3 of 17 amino acids. Only CDR3 DNA remains: 51 bases, in frame from the first base. CDR1 is given as SGHTA and CDR2 as FQGNSA, both from the germline V gene. The trim is 1 base for V and 1 base for J, with a gap of 14 bases between the germline ends. The sequenced sample was PBMCs. The origin of this receptor is a male donor in good health and CMV-seronegative. The V and J segments used are TRBV7-2 and TRBJ2-1, and possibly TRBD2, on 7 matching bases. The CDR3 sequence is CASSLVRGGGSYNEQFF. The DNA is as follows: TGTGCCAGCAGCTTAGTGAGGGGGGGAGGGTCCTACAATGAGCAGTTCTTC.